Listed below are T cell receptor beta chains from one sample, sequenced in a study of T cell responses to AZD1222 COVID-19 vaccine. The table came from immunoSEQ multiplex PCR; TCRdb's copy has only in-frame clones and leaves some out. Seen here are approximately 120,000 clones, just under 90% observed once, and the top ten hold 12%. The specimen was peripheral blood, collected on day 0 of AZD1222 vaccination. Every receptor here comes from an adult in good health. The CDR3 runs from the conserved cysteine through the conserved F or W. D genes are given only for firm matches. Clone size appears in some rows only: once, few, many, or a class for an expanded clone.

TRBD2	TRBV3-1/TRBV3-2	.	TRBJ2-7	CASSRLWPGLATQSRYEQYF	TGTGCCAGCAGCCGACTGTGGCCGGGACTAGCGACCCAGAGCCGTTACGAGCAGTACTTC
.	TRBV7-2	.	TRBJ1-5	CASSLVTGSNQPQHF	TGTGCCAGCAGCTTAGTAACCGGGAGCAATCAGCCCCAGCATTTT
.	TRBV6-1	.	TRBJ2-3	CASSEGVSSPTDTQYF	TGTGCCAGCAGTGAAGGGGTTTCTTCACCCACAGATACGCAGTATTTT
TRBD2	TRBV10-2	.	TRBJ2-5	CASLKTSGRAETQYF	TGCGCCAGTCTAAAAACATCCGGGAGGGCGGAGACCCAGTACTTC
TRBD1	TRBV7-9	few	TRBJ2-2	CASRDSWNTGELFF	TGTGCCAGCCGGGACAGCTGGAACACCGGGGAGCTGTTTTTT
.	TRBV5-1	.	TRBJ1-2	CASSKHDEANYGYTF	TGCGCCAGCAGCAAACACGATGAAGCTAACTATGGCTACACCTTC
.	TRBV24-1	.	TRBJ2-3	CATRALLESTQYF	TGTGCCACCAGGGCCCTTCTAGAGAGTACGCAGTATTTT
.	TRBV5-6	.	TRBJ1-2	CASSRESNYGYTF	TGTGCCAGCAGCAGGGAATCTAACTATGGCTACACCTTC
.	TRBV7-6	.	TRBJ2-7	CASRQTAGYAYEQYF	TGTGCCAGCAGGCAGACGGCGGGATACGCCTACGAGCAGTACTTC
TRBD1	TRBV28	.	TRBJ1-6	CASSSPTRQGASHSPLHF	TGTGCCAGCAGTTCCCCCACCCGACAGGGGGCGTCCCATTCACCCCTCCACTTT
.	TRBV5-1	.	TRBJ2-3	CASSLGGLTDTQYF	TGCGCCAGCAGCTTGGGTGGCCTCACAGATACGCAGTATTTT
TRBD1	TRBV28	.	TRBJ1-4	CASTPGQGYEKLFF	TGTGCCAGCACCCCGGGACAGGGATATGAAAAACTGTTTTTT
.	TRBV10-3	.	TRBJ1-2	CAISRDGNYGYTF	TGTGCCATCAGCCGGGATGGGAACTATGGCTACACCTTC
TRBD1	TRBV18	.	TRBJ2-3	CASSPLPRTGASTDTQYF	TGTGCCAGCTCACCGTTACCTCGGACAGGGGCTAGCACAGATACGCAGTATTTT
.	TRBV3-1/TRBV3-2	.	TRBJ2-5	CASSLTGKYQETQYF	TGTGCCAGCAGCCTAACAGGGAAGTACCAAGAGACCCAGTACTTC
TRBD1	TRBV9	.	TRBJ2-3	CASSAGQVVGRTDTQYF	TGTGCCAGCAGCGCCGGACAGGTAGTTGGTCGCACAGATACGCAGTATTTT
TRBD1	TRBV6-5	.	TRBJ1-6	CASGDRHNSPLHF	TGTGCCAGCGGGGACAGACATAATTCACCCCTCCACTTT
TRBD1	TRBV7-2	.	TRBJ2-1	CASSTRGQAYNEQFF	TGTGCCAGCAGCACCAGGGGGCAGGCCTACAATGAGCAGTTCTTC
TRBD1	TRBV28	.	TRBJ1-5	CASSLRQGRGQPQHF	TGTGCCAGCAGCCTAAGACAGGGTCGAGGCCAGCCCCAGCATTTT
.	TRBV5-6	.	TRBJ1-5	CASSLRTGGNNQPQHF	TGTGCCAGCAGCTTGCGGACCGGAGGAAACAATCAGCCCCAGCATTTT
TRBD2	TRBV28	.	TRBJ2-1	CASSFLTSGRNEQFF	TGTGCCAGCAGTTTTTTGACTAGCGGGAGAAATGAGCAGTTCTTC
.	TRBV6-6	.	TRBJ2-7	CASSYSTRSNYEQYF	TGTGCCAGCAGTTACTCGACTAGATCAAACTACGAGCAGTACTTC
TRBD1	TRBV19	.	TRBJ1-2	CASSARQGTNYGYTF	TGTGCCAGTAGCGCGAGACAGGGGACTAACTATGGCTACACCTTC
TRBD1	TRBV11-1	.	TRBJ2-3	CASSPGTGADTQYF	TGTGCCAGCAGCCCGGGGACAGGGGCCGATACGCAGTATTTT
TRBD2	TRBV6-5	.	TRBJ2-7	CATIRGAGGDYEQYF	TGTGCCACCATCAGAGGGGCTGGGGGGGACTACGAGCAGTACTTC
.	TRBV30	.	TRBJ2-1	CAWSDFIREQFF	TGTGCCTGGAGTGACTTCATCCGGGAGCAGTTCTTC
.	TRBV9	once	TRBJ2-2	CASTLRGTGELFF	TGTGCCAGCACCCTTCGGGGCACCGGGGAGCTGTTTTTT
TRBD2	TRBV10-3	once	TRBJ2-7	CAISGTAGGGDGGGSFREQYF	TGTGCCATCAGTGGGACTGCGGGAGGAGGAGATGGGGGGGGATCTTTCCGGGAGCAGTACTTC
.	TRBV18	.	TRBJ1-4	CASSPENQNEKLFF	TGTGCCAGCTCACCCGAAAATCAGAATGAAAAACTGTTTTTT
.	TRBV4-3	.	TRBJ1-1	CASSQSRETEAFF	TGCGCCAGCAGCCAATCAAGGGAAACGGAAGCTTTCTTT
.	TRBV4-1	.	TRBJ1-4	CASSQGGAAATNEKLFF	TGCGCCAGCAGCCAAGGAGGAGCGGCAGCAACTAATGAAAAACTGTTTTTT
TRBD2	TRBV29-1	.	TRBJ2-1	CSGLLAEDGYNEQFF	TGCAGCGGACTGCTAGCGGAAGACGGCTACAATGAGCAGTTCTTC
.	TRBV6-2/TRBV6-3	.	TRBJ2-7	CASSYSRSGGYEQYF	TGTGCCAGCAGTTACTCGAGGTCTGGGGGTTACGAGCAGTACTTC
.	TRBV25-1	.	TRBJ2-7	CASSESRVSRGMTYEQYF	TGTGCCAGCAGTGAATCTCGTGTTAGCAGGGGTATGACCTACGAGCAGTACTTC
.	TRBV4-3	.	TRBJ2-2	CASSQDRGATGELFF	TGCGCCAGCAGCCAAGATCGAGGAGCCACCGGGGAGCTGTTTTTT
TRBD2	TRBV7-6	few	TRBJ2-5	CASSFFPFGLAGGETQYF	TGTGCCAGCAGCTTCTTTCCCTTTGGACTAGCGGGAGGGGAGACCCAGTACTTC
.	TRBV15	few	TRBJ1-1	CATSRDLGGRAFF	TGTGCCACCAGCAGAGATCTTGGGGGACGGGCTTTCTTT
.	TRBV27	once	TRBJ1-1	CASSSPTGLTDTEAFF	TGTGCCAGCAGTTCCCCCACTGGCTTGACTGACACTGAAGCTTTCTTT
.	TRBV7-9	few	TRBJ1-2	CASSLSNSGDYGYTF	TGTGCCAGCAGCTTAAGCAACAGTGGGGACTATGGCTACACCTTC
TRBD1	TRBV15	once	TRBJ2-7	CATSRTGFNHEQYF	TGTGCCACGAGCAGGACAGGCTTTAACCACGAGCAGTACTTC
TRBD1	TRBV4-3	few	TRBJ2-3	CASSSQDRGSRDTQYF	TGCGCCAGCAGCAGCCAAGACAGGGGTAGCAGGGATACGCAGTATTTT